This T cell receptor beta chain was obtained from a study of blood T cell repertoires in COVID-19. Study-wide background: COVID-19 samples, acute and convalescent, were from the United States, Italy and Spain.

Trimming took off 1 base at V and 5 bases at J, with 8 bases between the two ends. CDR1 is SGHTA, CDR2 FQGNSA, per germline. CDR3 size: 13 residues. Authors' methods: Estimation of nucleated cell counts was performed using reference gene primer amplification. TCRdb's copy holds only in-frame clones and misses some; the assay was immunoSEQ multiplex PCR. From that table come the V and J calls and clone size; the DNA was used to work out D and trimming. Among fewer than 150,000 clones listed, around 87% were seen once. The V gene is TRBV7-2, the J gene TRBJ1-2, with TRBD1 as a possible D gene (6 bases). This TCR derives from a woman aged 45-65 years who had recovered from COVID-19. The sample comprised peripheral blood. The CDR3 nucleotides are TGTGCCAGCAGCTTAGAAACAGGGTATGGCTACACCTTC. Translating it yields CASSLETGYGYTF.